These T cell receptor beta chains were read from a single sample in a study of technical replicates of blood from several donors. Sequenced by immunoSEQ multiplex PCR; TCRdb stores in-frame clones only, minus some. This sample has tens of thousands of clones, with roughly 95% found just once. The source material was T cells isolated from PBMCs. The receptors come from a human donor in good health. Each CDR3 is given with its conserved first and last residue. A D gene is named only where the DNA matches it firmly. Size tells how often a clone was seen (once, few, many) or the class of an expanded clone, and some rows leave it out.

d_call	j_call	clone_size	v_call	cdr3_aa	cdr3_nt
NA	TRBJ1-2	NA	TRBV4-2	CASSQDRGLSYGYTF	TGTGCCAGCAGCCAAGATAGGGGCTTATCGTATGGCTACACCTTC
NA	TRBJ2-1	NA	TRBV5-6	CASSLVGPGYNEQFF	TGTGCCAGCAGCTTGGTCGGCCCGGGTTACAATGAGCAGTTCTTC
NA	TRBJ2-5	NA	TRBV28	CASSQRLIAQETQYF	TGTGCCAGCAGCCAACGCCTTATAGCGCAAGAGACCCAGTACTTC
TRBD1	TRBJ1-2	NA	TRBV7-8	CASSARQGDGYTF	TGTGCCAGCAGCGCCCGACAGGGTGACGGCTACACCTTC
NA	TRBJ1-1	NA	TRBV2	CASSDRRNTEAFF	TGTGCCAGCAGTGACAGGCGGAACACTGAAGCTTTCTTT
NA	TRBJ1-4	NA	TRBV28	CASSLSGEATNEKLFF	TGTGCCAGCAGTTTGTCAGGGGAAGCAACTAATGAAAAACTGTTTTTT
TRBD2	TRBJ2-5	NA	TRBV7-7	CASSLGLAGQETQYF	TGTGCCAGCAGCTTAGGGCTAGCGGGCCAAGAGACCCAGTACTTC
NA	TRBJ2-7	NA	TRBV5-6	CASSFGGREQYF	TGTGCCAGCAGCTTTGGGGGCCGGGAGCAGTACTTC
NA	TRBJ2-7	NA	TRBV27	CASSHRESYEQYF	TGTGCCAGCAGTCACCGGGAATCCTACGAGCAGTACTTC
NA	TRBJ2-5	NA	TRBV2	CASSESAGTKETQYF	TGTGCCAGCAGTGAATCTGCGGGAACGAAAGAGACCCAGTACTTC
NA	TRBJ2-5	NA	TRBV29-1	CSVYGQNQETQYF	TGCAGCGTTTATGGACAGAACCAAGAGACCCAGTACTTC
NA	TRBJ1-1	NA	TRBV11-3	CASSFQQGRAFF	TGTGCCAGCAGCTTTCAACAGGGCAGGGCTTTCTTT
NA	TRBJ2-2	NA	TRBV4-3	CASSQDRNTGELFF	TGCGCCAGCAGCCAAGACAGGAACACCGGGGAGCTGTTTTTT
NA	TRBJ2-6	NA	TRBV9	CASSLQGSGANVLTF	TGTGCCAGCAGCCTACAGGGCTCTGGGGCCAACGTCCTGACTTTC
NA	TRBJ1-5	once	TRBV7-2	CASSLIREPQHF	TGTGCCAGCAGCTTGATCAGGGAGCCCCAGCATTTT
TRBD1	TRBJ1-2	NA	TRBV29-1	CSVEGDRGFANYGYTF	TGCAGCGTCGAAGGGGACAGGGGGTTTGCAAACTATGGCTACACCTTC
NA	TRBJ1-5	NA	TRBV4-1	CASSPDTFNQPQHF	TGCGCCAGCAGCCCAGACACATTCAATCAGCCCCAGCATTTT
NA	TRBJ1-4	NA	TRBV5-8	CASSSIDSSSEKLFF	TGTGCCAGCAGCTCAATTGACAGTTCAAGTGAAAAACTGTTTTTT
NA	TRBJ1-1	NA	TRBV19	CASSIVSGTEAFF	TGTGCCAGTAGTATAGTATCGGGAACTGAAGCTTTCTTT
NA	TRBJ2-2	NA	TRBV7-3	CASSKQGGDTGELFF	TGTGCCAGCAGCAAACAGGGGGGGGACACCGGGGAGCTGTTTTTT
NA	TRBJ1-5	NA	TRBV30	CAWSTGPGQPQHF	TGTGCCTGGAGTACAGGGCCTGGGCAGCCCCAGCATTTT
NA	TRBJ1-5	NA	TRBV30	CAWSRTAGNQPQHF	TGTGCCTGGAGTAGAACAGCTGGGAATCAGCCCCAGCATTTT
NA	TRBJ1-6	NA	TRBV6-5	CASSLEGSPLHF	TGTGCCAGCAGCCTGGAGGGCTCACCCCTCCACTTT
NA	TRBJ2-3	once	TRBV18	CASSPPPFTDTQYF	TGTGCCAGCTCACCACCTCCCTTCACAGATACGCAGTATTTT